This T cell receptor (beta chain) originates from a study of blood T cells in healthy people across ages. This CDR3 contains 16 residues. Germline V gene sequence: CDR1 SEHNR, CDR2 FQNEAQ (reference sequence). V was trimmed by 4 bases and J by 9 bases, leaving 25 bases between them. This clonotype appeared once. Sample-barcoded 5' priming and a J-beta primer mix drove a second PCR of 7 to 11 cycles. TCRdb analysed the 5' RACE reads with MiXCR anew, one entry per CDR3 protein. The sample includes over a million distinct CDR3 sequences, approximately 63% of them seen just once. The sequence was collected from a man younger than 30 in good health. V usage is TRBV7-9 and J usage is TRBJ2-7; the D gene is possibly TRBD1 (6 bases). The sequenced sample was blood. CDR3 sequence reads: CASSSFRQEDIDTQYF. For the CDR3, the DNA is TGTGCCAGCAGCTCTTTTCGACAGGAGGATATAGATACGCAGTACTTC.